This T cell receptor (beta chain) was sequenced during a study of long-term antiretroviral therapy in people with HIV. Each donor provided at least one pre-ART PBMC sample and at least two post-ART PBMC samples. Researchers report immunoSEQ v3.0 was run at survey level. Generated by immunoSEQ multiplex PCR, the TCRdb table keeps only in-frame clones and is missing some. The data hold 15,000 to 25,000 clones, with roughly 90% observed a single time. V lost 3 bases, J lost 3 bases, and 8 bases lay in between. The CDR3 has 13 amino acids. Germline lookup yields CDR1 LNHDA and CDR2 SQIVND (reference sequence).

The starting material was unsorted PBMCs, obtained 2.1 years after starting antiretroviral therapy. The J gene is TRBJ1-1, the V gene TRBV19; D remains unclear. The receptor's source is a man aged 18 to 29 with HIV. The CDR3 DNA reads TGTGCCAGTAGTATTCCGGCAGACACTGAAGCTTTCTTT. Its translation is CASSIPADTEAFF.